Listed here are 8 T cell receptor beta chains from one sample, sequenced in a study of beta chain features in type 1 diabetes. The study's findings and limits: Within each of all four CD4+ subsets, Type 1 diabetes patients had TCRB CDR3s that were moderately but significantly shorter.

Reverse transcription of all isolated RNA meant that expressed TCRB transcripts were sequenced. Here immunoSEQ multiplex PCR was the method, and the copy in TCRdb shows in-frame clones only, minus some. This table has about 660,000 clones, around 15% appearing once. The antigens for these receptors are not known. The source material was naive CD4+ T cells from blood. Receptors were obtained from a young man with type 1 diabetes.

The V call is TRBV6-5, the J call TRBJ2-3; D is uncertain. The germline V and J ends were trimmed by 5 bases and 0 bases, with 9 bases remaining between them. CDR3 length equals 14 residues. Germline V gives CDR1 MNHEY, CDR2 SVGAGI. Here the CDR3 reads CASSPAGSTDTQYF. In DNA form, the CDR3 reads TGTGCCAGCAGTCCCGCCGGCAGCACAGATACGCAGTATTTT.

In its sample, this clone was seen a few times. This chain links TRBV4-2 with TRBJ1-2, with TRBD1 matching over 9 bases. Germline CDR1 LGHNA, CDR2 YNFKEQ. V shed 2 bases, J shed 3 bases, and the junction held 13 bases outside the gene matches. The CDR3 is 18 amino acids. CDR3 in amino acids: CASSQQMGTGQDDYGYTF. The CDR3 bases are TGTGCCAGCAGCCAACAGATGGGGACAGGGCAGGACGACTATGGCTACACCTTC.

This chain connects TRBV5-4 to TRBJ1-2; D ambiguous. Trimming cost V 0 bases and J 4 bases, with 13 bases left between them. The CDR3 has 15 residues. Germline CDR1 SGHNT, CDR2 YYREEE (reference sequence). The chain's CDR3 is CASSLELPLGYGYTF. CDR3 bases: TGTGCCAGCAGCTTGGAACTGCCACTGGGCTATGGCTACACCTTC.

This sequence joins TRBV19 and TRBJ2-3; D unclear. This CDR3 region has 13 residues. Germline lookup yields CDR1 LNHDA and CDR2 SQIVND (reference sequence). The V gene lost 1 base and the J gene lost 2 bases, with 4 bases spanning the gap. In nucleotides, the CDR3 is TGTGCCAGTAGTATAGGGGCCACAGATACGCAGTATTTT. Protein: CASSIGATDTQYF.

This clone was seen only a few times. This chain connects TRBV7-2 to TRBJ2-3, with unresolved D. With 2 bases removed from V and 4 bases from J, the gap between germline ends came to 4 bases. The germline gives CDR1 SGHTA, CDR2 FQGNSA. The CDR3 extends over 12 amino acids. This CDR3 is CASSLSADTQYF. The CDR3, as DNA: TGTGCCAGCAGCTTAAGTGCAGATACGCAGTATTTT.

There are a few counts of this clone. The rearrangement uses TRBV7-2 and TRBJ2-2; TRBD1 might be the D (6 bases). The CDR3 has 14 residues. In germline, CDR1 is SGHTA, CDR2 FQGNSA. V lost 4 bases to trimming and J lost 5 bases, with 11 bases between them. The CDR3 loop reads CASSSPRGTGELFF. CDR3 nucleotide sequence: TGTGCCAGCAGCTCCCCCAGGGGAACCGGGGAGCTGTTTTTT.

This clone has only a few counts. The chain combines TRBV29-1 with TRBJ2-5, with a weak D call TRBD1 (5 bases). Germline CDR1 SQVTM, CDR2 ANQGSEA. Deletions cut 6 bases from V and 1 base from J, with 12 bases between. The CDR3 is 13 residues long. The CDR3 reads CSVRQGSQETQYF. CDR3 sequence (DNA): TGCAGCGTACGTCAGGGATCCCAAGAGACCCAGTACTTC.

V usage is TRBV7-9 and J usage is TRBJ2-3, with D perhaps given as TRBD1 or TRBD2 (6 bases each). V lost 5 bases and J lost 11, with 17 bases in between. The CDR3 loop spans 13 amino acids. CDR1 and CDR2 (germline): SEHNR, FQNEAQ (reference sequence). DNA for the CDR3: TGTGCCAGCAGCAACCTTCGGGGGCCAGGGCAGTATTTT. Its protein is CASSNLRGPGQYF.